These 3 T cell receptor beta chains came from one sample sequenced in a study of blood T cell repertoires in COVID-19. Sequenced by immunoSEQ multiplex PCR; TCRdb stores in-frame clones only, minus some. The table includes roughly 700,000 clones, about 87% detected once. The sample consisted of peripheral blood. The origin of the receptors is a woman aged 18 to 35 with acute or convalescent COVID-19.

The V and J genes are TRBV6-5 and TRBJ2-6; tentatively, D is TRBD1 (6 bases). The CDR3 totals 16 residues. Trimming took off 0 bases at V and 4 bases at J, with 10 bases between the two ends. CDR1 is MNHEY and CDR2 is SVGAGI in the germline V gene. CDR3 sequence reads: CASSYSDRSGANVLTF. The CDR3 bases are TGTGCCAGCAGTTACTCAGACAGGTCCGGGGCCAACGTCCTGACTTTC.

DNA for the CDR3: TGCAGCGTGGATCACAGGGAGTGGACTGAAGCTTTCTTT. Encoded protein: CSVDHREWTEAFF. The chain recombines TRBV29-1 with TRBJ1-1; D is possibly TRBD1 (6 bases). Germline V gene lookup returns CDR1 SQVTM and CDR2 ANQGSEA. This CDR3 contains 13 residues. Deletions cut 6 bases from V and 5 bases from J, with 16 bases between.

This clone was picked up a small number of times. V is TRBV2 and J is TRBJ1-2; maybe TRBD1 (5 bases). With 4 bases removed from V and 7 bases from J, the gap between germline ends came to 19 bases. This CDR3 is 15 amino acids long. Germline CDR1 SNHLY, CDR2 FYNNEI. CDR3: CASSVRFTGAFGYTF. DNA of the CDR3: TGTGCCAGCAGTGTACGATTCACAGGTGCTTTTGGCTACACCTTC.